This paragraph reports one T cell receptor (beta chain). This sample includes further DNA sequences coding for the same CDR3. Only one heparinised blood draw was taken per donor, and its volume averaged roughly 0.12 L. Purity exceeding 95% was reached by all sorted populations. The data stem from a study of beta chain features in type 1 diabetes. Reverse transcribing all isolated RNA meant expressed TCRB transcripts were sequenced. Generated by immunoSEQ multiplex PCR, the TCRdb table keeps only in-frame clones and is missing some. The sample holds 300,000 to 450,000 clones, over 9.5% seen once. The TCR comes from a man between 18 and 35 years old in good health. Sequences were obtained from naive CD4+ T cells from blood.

The CDR3 spells CASSLAGGGSYNEQFF. The CDR3 nucleotides read TGTGCCAGCAGCTTAGCGGGCGGAGGGTCCTACAATGAGCAGTTCTTC. V is TRBV7-2 and J is TRBJ2-1; D possibly corresponds to TRBD2 (6 bases). Germline CDR1 SGHTA, CDR2 FQGNSA. V was pared by 0 bases and J by 1 base, with 10 bases between. There are 16 residues in the CDR3.